This is a list of T cell receptor beta chains from one sample in a study of blood T cell repertoires in COVID-19. Assay used: immunoSEQ multiplex PCR; TCRdb lists only in-frame clones, some missing. This sample carries 200,000 or so clones, around 83% of them seen once, and the ten largest clones take about 5.7%. Sequencing was carried out using peripheral blood. The source is a woman between 40 and 50 years old with acute or convalescent COVID-19. CDR3s include the opening cysteine and the closing phenylalanine or tryptophan. The order of the fields is clone size, J gene, D gene, CDR3 length, V gene, CDR3 DNA, CDR3 protein. The D gene is left open where the match is weak. Rows may omit the clone size; those that give it use once, few, many or a size class.

>-|TRBJ2-2|-|16|TRBV4-1
TGCGCCAGCAGCCGGAGGACGACAGGGAACACCGGGGAGCTGTTTTTT
CASSRRTTGNTGELFF
>-|TRBJ1-4|-|16|TRBV3-1/TRBV3-2
TGTGCCAGCAGCCAAGATCTTGGGCAGGGAGGTGAAAAACTGTTTTTT
CASSQDLGQGGEKLFF
>-|TRBJ2-3|TRBD2|17|TRBV5-4
TGTGCCAGCAGCTCGGGCCTTAGCGGGGTTGCCACAGATACGCAGTATTTT
CASSSGLSGVATDTQYF
>-|TRBJ2-3|TRBD2|15|TRBV6-5
TGTGCCAGCAGATCCGGGCGGGAGCCGCCAGATACGCAGTATTTT
CASRSGREPPDTQYF
>-|TRBJ1-1|-|16|TRBV7-2
TGTGCCAGCAGCCCTAGATACACTGGGGGCGACACTGAAGCTTTCTTT
CASSPRYTGGDTEAFF
>-|TRBJ2-7|-|14|TRBV6-5
TGTGCCAGCAGTCCGTCGAAGTTCAGCTACGAGCAGTACTTC
CASSPSKFSYEQYF
>few|TRBJ1-6|-|15|TRBV2
TGTGCCAGCGGCACCCTCATACCCTATAATTCACCCCTCCACTTT
CASGTLIPYNSPLHF
>-|TRBJ2-7|-|15|TRBV3-1/TRBV3-2
TGTGCCAGCAGCCAAACCTCGGAGAAACACTACGAGCAGTACTTC
CASSQTSEKHYEQYF
>-|TRBJ2-3|TRBD2|15|TRBV5-1
TGCGCCACCCGCCAGGGGACTAGCTTAACAGATACGCAGTATTTT
CATRQGTSLTDTQYF
>few|TRBJ1-5|TRBD1|15|TRBV5-1
TGCGCCAGCAGCCCGGGACAGGGCGCTAATCAGCCCCAGCATTTT
CASSPGQGANQPQHF
>-|TRBJ2-2|TRBD2|16|TRBV4-2
TGTGCCAGCAGCCAAGATAACGGGCGGGGGGTCAGGGAGCTGTTTTTT
CASSQDNGRGVRELFF
>-|TRBJ2-1|TRBD1|17|TRBV4-1
TGCGCCAGCAGCCCCGTGGCGGGACAGGGGGCCACCGAGGGGCAGTTCTTC
CASSPVAGQGATEGQFF
>-|TRBJ2-3|-|14|TRBV2
TGTGCCAGCAGTGAAGGGGCGAGTCCAGATACGCAGTATTTT
CASSEGASPDTQYF
>-|TRBJ1-5|-|15|TRBV18
TGTGCCAGCTCAACGGGTATAGGAAGCAATCAGCCCCAGCATTTT
CASSTGIGSNQPQHF
>-|TRBJ2-1|-|14|TRBV2
TGTGCCAGCAGTGAAGAGAGTGGGGGCCAACCTGCGTTCTTC
CASSEESGGQPAFF
>-|TRBJ1-1|TRBD1|14|TRBV4-1
TGCGCCAGCAGCCAAAGGGGGCGTTTTTCTGAAGCTTTCTTT
CASSQRGRFSEAFF
>-|TRBJ2-7|TRBD2|17|TRBV5-1
TGCGCCAGCAGCTTAGTTAGCGGGAGGACCATCTCCTACGAGCAGTACTTC
CASSLVSGRTISYEQYF
>-|TRBJ2-1|-|15|TRBV18
TGTGCCAGCTCACCACGACTCACTAGTTGGAATGAGCAGTTCTTC
CASSPRLTSWNEQFF
>-|TRBJ2-2|-|13|TRBV12-3/TRBV12-4
TGTGCCAGCAGTTATGTCGTTACCGGGGAGCTGTTTTTT
CASSYVVTGELFF
>-|TRBJ2-3|TRBD1|16|TRBV30
TGTGCCTGGAGTGCGGGACAGGGGGCCGGGACAGATACGCAGTATTTT
CAWSAGQGAGTDTQYF
>-|TRBJ2-2|-|15|TRBV9
TGTGCCAGCAGCGTAGTCGGGTCGAACACCGGGGAGCTGTTTTTT
CASSVVGSNTGELFF
>-|TRBJ1-4|TRBD1|14|TRBV7-8
TGTGCCAGCAGCCCCGGGACAGGGAATGAAAAACTGTTTTTT
CASSPGTGNEKLFF
>-|TRBJ2-5|TRBD2|13|TRBV12-3/TRBV12-4
TGTGCCAGCAGTATCGGGGGGGAGGAGACCCAGTACTTC
CASSIGGEETQYF
>-|TRBJ2-2|-|16|TRBV7-2
TGTGCCAGCAGCTTACGGGGGTCTTCGAACACCGGGGAGCTGTTTTTT
CASSLRGSSNTGELFF
>-|TRBJ2-2|TRBD1|13|TRBV6-2/TRBV6-3
TGTGCCAGCAATTACAGGGGCACCGGGGAGCTGTTTTTT
CASNYRGTGELFF
>-|TRBJ2-3|-|15|TRBV28
TGTGCCAGCAACCCCTCATGGGCTCTCCCAGATACGCAGTATTTT
CASNPSWALPDTQYF
>-|TRBJ2-1|TRBD1|14|TRBV13
TGTGCCAGCAGCTTGCCGGGGACAGGGACTCGGAAGTTCTTC
CASSLPGTGTRKFF
>-|TRBJ2-2|TRBD2|14|TRBV30
TGTGCCTGGGGACTAGCGGGGGACACCGGGGAGCTGTTTTTT
CAWGLAGDTGELFF
>-|TRBJ1-5|TRBD1|15|TRBV28
TGTGCCAGCAGTCCACAGGGGAAGAGTAGCCAGCCCCAGCATTTT
CASSPQGKSSQPQHF
>-|TRBJ1-1|-|14|TRBV9
TGTGCCAGCAGCGTAGGAGCGGAATACACTGAAGCTTTCTTT
CASSVGAEYTEAFF
>-|TRBJ1-3|-|12|TRBV3-1/TRBV3-2
TGTGCCAGCAGCCTCCTCGGAAACACCATATATTTT
CASSLLGNTIYF
>-|TRBJ2-6|-|15|TRBV11-1
TGTGCCAGCAGCCAGGCCTGGGCGGGGGCCAACGTCCTGACTTTC
CASSQAWAGANVLTF
>-|TRBJ1-1|-|13|TRBV6-5
TGTGCCAGCAGTTACTCGTTCGGCACTGAAGCTTTCTTT
CASSYSFGTEAFF